This paragraph covers one TCR beta chain sequence. Its target is not known. The data stem from a study of cytomegalovirus exposure and HLA in healthy donors. Study-level points and caveats: In vitro work confirmed that a few CMV-associated chains recognize CMV antigens.

PCR used 60 Vbeta primers and 13 Jbeta primers. Method: immunoSEQ multiplex PCR; TCRdb's copy keeps in-frame clones and lacks some. Recorded for this sample: some 120,000 clones. V gave up 4 bases and J gave up 3 bases; unmatched junction bases: 5. The CDR3 runs 14 residues. CDR1 MNHEY and CDR2 SVGAGI come from the germline V gene. The specimen was PBMCs. The source of this sequence is a man aged 18 to 30 in good health and CMV-seronegative. The gene calls are TRBV6-5 and TRBJ1-2; the match to TRBD1 covers 7 bases. The CDR3 region is CASSWDSSDYGYTF. CDR3 nucleotides: TGTGCCAGCAGTTGGGACAGCTCTGACTATGGCTACACCTTC.